The 5 T cell receptor beta chains below were found in one sample sequenced in a study of patients and donors after allogeneic stem cell transplantation. TCRdb itself ran the RT-PCR reads through MiXCR, one entry per CDR3 protein. Here the sample spans 900,000 to 1,000,000 distinct CDR3 sequences, about a sixth being singletons. The sample consisted of blood, either unsorted or a sorted T cell fraction (not recorded which). The receptor source for this set is a human donor who was either an allogeneic HSCT recipient or a stem cell or donor lymphocyte infusion donor (not recorded which). It is not recorded whose cells these are; they may come from a transplant donor.

This clonotype showed up just a few times. The gene calls are TRBV5-1 and TRBJ2-7; the D gene is possibly TRBD2 (6 bases). Germline lookup yields CDR1 SGHRS and CDR2 YFSETQ. Deletions cut 5 bases from V and 2 bases from J, with 14 bases between. This CDR3 contains 14 residues. In DNA, the CDR3 is TGCGCCAGCAGAGGCTTACCGGGGGCCTACGAGCAGTACTTC. Protein: CASRGLPGAYEQYF. The variable domain in full, completed from reference TRBV5-1 and TRBJ2-7, reads KAGVTQTPRYLIKTRGQQVTLSCSPISGHRSVSWYQQTPGQGLQFLFEYFSETQRNKGNFPGRFSGRQFSNSRSEMNVSTLELGDSALYLCASRGLPGAYEQYFGPGTRLTVT.

This clonotype was counted between two and nine times. The chain carries TRBV20-1 and TRBJ1-2, with 7 bases lining up with TRBD1. The ends lost 5 bases at V and 4 bases at J; junction bases unmatched: 10. This CDR3 is 14 amino acids long. Germline assignment: CDR1 DFQATT and CDR2 SNEGSKA (reference sequence). CDR3 sequence: CSAGDRHLPYGYTF. Here the CDR3 DNA reads TGCAGTGCTGGGGACAGACACTTACCCTATGGCTACACCTTC.

This clonotype occurred a few times. This chain uses TRBV24-1 with TRBJ1-5; unclear D gene. Germline CDR1 is KGHDR and CDR2 is SFDVKD. V shed 4 bases and J shed 4 bases, with 13 bases lying between them. The CDR3 has 15 residues. In DNA, the CDR3 is TGTGCCACCAGTGACCCGGGCAGGCCAAATCAGCCCCAGCATTTT. This translates into CATSDPGRPNQPQHF.

The chain is built from TRBV9 and TRBJ2-1; TRBD2 is a possible D gene (7 bases). The CDR3 totals 16 residues. CDR1 is SGDLS and CDR2 is YYNGEE in the germline V gene. The ends were cut back, 1 base at V and 8 bases at J, with 19 bases in the middle. For the CDR3, the DNA is TGTGCCAGCAGCGTAAGGGGGGGGGCTATACCGCATGAGCAGTTCTTC. Its protein product is CASSVRGGAIPHEQFF.

The sample holds many counts of this clonotype. The chain's CDR3 is CASSLRTSATDTQYF. For the CDR3, the DNA is TGTGCCAGCAGTCTTCGGACTAGCGCCACAGATACGCAGTATTTT. V is TRBV12-3 or TRBV12-4 and J is TRBJ2-3, with 9 nucleotides matching TRBD2. J gave up 2 bases and V 5 bases, and 5 bases lay outside the gene matches. The CDR3 contains 15 residues.